Detailed here is one T cell receptor (beta chain). Only in-frame clones appear in the TCRdb table, and some are missing; sequencing was by immunoSEQ multiplex PCR. The repertoire has 150,000 or so clones, 84% of them found once; the top ten carry 44%. These data originate in a study of blood T cell repertoires in COVID-19. Study context: The United States, Italy and Spain supplied acute and convalescent COVID-19 samples. From T cells, B-cell-depleted T cells, or PBMCs came the material, which was cDNA or gDNA.

CDR1 is LNHDA, CDR2 SQIVND, per germline (reference sequence). The CDR3 is 14 amino acids. V lost 7 bases, J lost 4 bases, and 9 bases stayed unmatched. The specimen sequenced was peripheral blood. The receptor's source is a human donor in a cohort sampled during active COVID-19. This chain connects TRBV19 to TRBJ1-2, with 7 bases matching TRBD1. This CDR3 reads CASISRDRSYGYTF. The CDR3 nucleotides are TGTGCCAGTATTTCCCGGGACAGAAGCTATGGCTACACCTTC. Together with reference TRBV19 and TRBJ1-2, the CDR3 gives the full variable domain: DGGITQSPKYLFRKEGQNVTLSCEQNLNHDAMYWYRQDPGQGLRLIYYSQIVNDFQKGDIAEGYSVSREKKESFPLTVTSAQKNPTAFYLCASISRDRSYGYTFGSGTRLTVV.